Below are 6 T cell receptor beta chains sequenced from a single sample in a study of beta chain features in type 1 diabetes. Every isolated RNA sample was fully reverse transcribed, so sequencing captured expressed TCRB transcripts. Clones were read by immunoSEQ multiplex PCR, and TCRdb kept only the in-frame ones, dropping some. Among 300,000 to 350,000 clones listed, 15% to 20% were seen once. Sequencing used naive CD4+ T cells from blood. These receptors came from a young woman in good health.

This clone was counted only a few times. The rearrangement uses TRBV20-1 and TRBJ2-7; no definite D call. The CDR3 totals 11 residues. CDR1 is DFQATT, CDR2 SNEGSKA, per germline (reference sequence). V was clipped by 7 bases and J by 6 bases, with 13 bases between them. DNA for the CDR3: TGCAGTGTGGCCACTATGGGCGAGCAGTACTTC. It translates to CSVATMGEQYF.

The rearrangement uses TRBV9 and TRBJ2-5; the match to TRBD2 covers 9 bases. CDR3 length: 15 residues. Germline CDR1 SGDLS, CDR2 YYNGEE. Losses at the gene ends were 4 bases for V and 5 bases for J; bases not matched to a gene: 9. CDR3 residues: CASSPSGASEETQYF. The CDR3 nucleotides are TGTGCCAGCAGCCCTAGCGGGGCCAGTGAGGAGACCCAGTACTTC.

This clone was detected only a few times. This rearrangement joins TRBV7-9 to TRBJ2-3; D gene ambiguous. The CDR3 totals 11 residues. From germline, CDR1 is SEHNR and CDR2 FQNEAQ (reference sequence). Deletions cut 2 bases from V and 5 bases from J, with 2 bases between. The DNA for the CDR3 is TGTGCCAGCAGCTTACTAGATACGCAGTATTTT. Residues: CASSLLDTQYF. The full variable domain, with the rest looked up from reference TRBV7-9 and TRBJ2-3, is DTGVSQNPRHKITKRGQNVTFRCDPISEHNRLYWYRQTLGQGPEFLTYFQNEAQLEKSRLLSDRFSAERPKGSFSTLEIQRTEQGDSAMYLCASSLLDTQYFGPGTRLTVL.

V usage is TRBV7-2 and J usage is TRBJ2-6; 9 nucleotides align to TRBD1. The germline CDR1 and CDR2 sequences are SGHTA and FQGNSA. The CDR3 loop spans 17 amino acids. The ends lost 5 bases at V and 0 bases at J; junction bases unmatched: 5. The CDR3 DNA sequence: TGTGCCAGCAGCCCGGGACAGGGTTACTCTGGGGCCAACGTCCTGACTTTC. Its translation: CASSPGQGYSGANVLTF.

The chain links TRBV9 to TRBJ2-3, with 11 bases identical to TRBD2. CDR1 is SGDLS, CDR2 YYNGEE, per germline. This CDR3 contains 20 residues. V was pared by 2 bases and J by 5 bases, with 19 bases of the junction left unmatched. CDR3 region: CASSVTILAGEPQVRDTQYF. DNA of the CDR3: TGTGCCAGCAGCGTTACCATACTAGCGGGGGAGCCCCAAGTACGAGATACGCAGTATTTT.

This clone has more than one count but fewer than ten. The CDR3, as DNA: TGTGCCAGCAGCCGTAGCGGGCTGGGACGATACGAGCAGTACTTC. Its protein product is CASSRSGLGRYEQYF. The gene calls are TRBV5-4 and TRBJ2-7; TRBD2 matches 7 bases. The CDR3 loop spans 15 amino acids. The J segment lost 4 bases and the V segment lost 4 bases, leaving 11 bases of the junction unmatched. The germline V gene encodes CDR1 SGHNT and CDR2 YYREEE (reference sequence).